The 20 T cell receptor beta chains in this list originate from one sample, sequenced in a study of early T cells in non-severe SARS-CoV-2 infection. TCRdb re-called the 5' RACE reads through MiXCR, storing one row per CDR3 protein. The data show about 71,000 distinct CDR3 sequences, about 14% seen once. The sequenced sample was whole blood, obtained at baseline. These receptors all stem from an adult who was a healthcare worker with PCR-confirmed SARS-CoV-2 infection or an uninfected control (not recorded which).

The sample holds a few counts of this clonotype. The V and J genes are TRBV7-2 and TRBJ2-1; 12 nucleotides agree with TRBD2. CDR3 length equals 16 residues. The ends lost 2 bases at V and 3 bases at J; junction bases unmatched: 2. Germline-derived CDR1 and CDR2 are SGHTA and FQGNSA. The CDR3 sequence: CASSLRLAGVYNEQFF. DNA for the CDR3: TGTGCCAGCAGCTTAAGACTAGCGGGAGTCTACAATGAGCAGTTCTTC.

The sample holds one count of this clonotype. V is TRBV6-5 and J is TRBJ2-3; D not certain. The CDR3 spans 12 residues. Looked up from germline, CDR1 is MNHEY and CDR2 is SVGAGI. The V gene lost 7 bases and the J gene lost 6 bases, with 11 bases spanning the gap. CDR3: CASNSAGDTQYF. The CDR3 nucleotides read TGTGCCAGCAACTCGGCCGGGGATACGCAGTATTTT.

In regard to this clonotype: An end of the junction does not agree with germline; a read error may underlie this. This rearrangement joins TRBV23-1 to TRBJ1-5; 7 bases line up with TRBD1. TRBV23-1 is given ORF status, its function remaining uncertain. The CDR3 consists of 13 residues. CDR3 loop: CASSRGGNQPQHF. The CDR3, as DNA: TGCGCCAGCAGTCGAGGGGGCAACCAGCCCCAGCATTTT.

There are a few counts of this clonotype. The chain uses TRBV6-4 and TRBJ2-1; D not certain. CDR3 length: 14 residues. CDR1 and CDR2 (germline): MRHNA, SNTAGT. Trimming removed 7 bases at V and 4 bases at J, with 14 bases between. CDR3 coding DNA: TGTGCCAGCACCCTTCCGGCGACATACAATGAGCAGTTCTTC. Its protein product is CASTLPATYNEQFF.

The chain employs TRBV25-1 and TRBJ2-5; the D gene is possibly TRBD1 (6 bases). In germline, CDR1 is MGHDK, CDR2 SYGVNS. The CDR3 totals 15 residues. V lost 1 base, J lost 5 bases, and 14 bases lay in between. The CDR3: CASSESHRVYETQYF. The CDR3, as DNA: TGTGCCAGCAGTGAATCCCACAGGGTTTATGAGACCCAGTACTTC.

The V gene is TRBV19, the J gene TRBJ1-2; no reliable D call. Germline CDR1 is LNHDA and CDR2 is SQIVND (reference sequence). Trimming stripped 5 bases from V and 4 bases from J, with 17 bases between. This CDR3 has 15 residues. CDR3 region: CASSDPPGSVYGYTF. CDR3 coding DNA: TGTGCCAGTAGTGACCCCCCGGGATCCGTCTATGGCTACACCTTC.

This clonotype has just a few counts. This chain's CDR3 is CASSTRGAAEAFF. CDR3 DNA sequence: TGTGCCAGCAGTACCCGGGGGGCCGCTGAAGCTTTCTTT. The gene calls are TRBV28 and TRBJ1-1; perhaps TRBD1 as D (6 bases). This CDR3 is built from 13 residues. Germline CDR1 MDHEN, CDR2 SYDVKM. V lost 5 bases to trimming and J lost 6 bases, with 13 bases between them.

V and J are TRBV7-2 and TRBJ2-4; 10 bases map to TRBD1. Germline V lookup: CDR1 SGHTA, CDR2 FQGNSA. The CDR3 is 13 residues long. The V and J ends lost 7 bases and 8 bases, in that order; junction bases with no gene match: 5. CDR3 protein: CASNRQGADIQYF. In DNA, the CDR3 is TGTGCCAGCAACCGACAGGGGGCAGACATTCAGTACTTC.

The CDR3 loop is CASSLAGGQLENIQYF. CDR3 coding DNA: TGCGCCAGCAGCTTGGCGGGAGGGCAGTTGGAAAACATTCAGTACTTC. This rearrangement joins TRBV5-1 to TRBJ2-4; 8 bases are shared with TRBD2. Trimming removed 0 bases from V and 5 bases from J; junction bases left unmatched: 7. The CDR3 is 16 residues long. Germline V gene data show CDR1 as SGHRS and CDR2 as YFSETQ.

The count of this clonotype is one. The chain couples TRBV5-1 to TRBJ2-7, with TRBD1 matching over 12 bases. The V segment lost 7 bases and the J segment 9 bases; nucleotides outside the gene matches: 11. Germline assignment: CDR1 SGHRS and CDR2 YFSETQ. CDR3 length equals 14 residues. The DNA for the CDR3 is TGCGCCAGCGGCACCGGGACAGGGGGCAAGGGGCAGTACTTC. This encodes CASGTGTGGKGQYF. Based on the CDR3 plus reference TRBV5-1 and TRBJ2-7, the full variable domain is KAGVTQTPRYLIKTRGQQVTLSCSPISGHRSVSWYQQTPGQGLQFLFEYFSETQRNKGNFPGRFSGRQFSNSRSEMNVSTLELGDSALYLCASGTGTGGKGQYFGPGTRLTVT.

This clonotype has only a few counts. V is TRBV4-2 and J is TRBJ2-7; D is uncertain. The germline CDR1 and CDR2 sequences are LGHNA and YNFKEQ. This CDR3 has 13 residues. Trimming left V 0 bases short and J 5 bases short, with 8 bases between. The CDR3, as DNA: TGTGCCAGCAGCCAAGATGGCCCCAACGAGCAGTACTTC. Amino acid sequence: CASSQDGPNEQYF.

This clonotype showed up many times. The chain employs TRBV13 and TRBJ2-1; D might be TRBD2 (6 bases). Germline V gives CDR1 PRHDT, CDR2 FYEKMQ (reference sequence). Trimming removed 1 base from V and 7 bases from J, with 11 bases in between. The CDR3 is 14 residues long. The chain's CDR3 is CASSLEGRPNEQFF. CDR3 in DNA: TGTGCCAGCAGCTTAGAGGGGAGGCCGAATGAGCAGTTCTTC.

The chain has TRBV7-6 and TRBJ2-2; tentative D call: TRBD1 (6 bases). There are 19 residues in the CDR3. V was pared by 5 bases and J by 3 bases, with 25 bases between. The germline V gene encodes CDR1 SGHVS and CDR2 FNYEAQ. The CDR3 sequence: CASSLWGPTQTGYTGELFF. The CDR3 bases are TGTGCCAGCAGCCTTTGGGGGCCAACACAAACAGGGTACACCGGGGAGCTGTTTTTT.

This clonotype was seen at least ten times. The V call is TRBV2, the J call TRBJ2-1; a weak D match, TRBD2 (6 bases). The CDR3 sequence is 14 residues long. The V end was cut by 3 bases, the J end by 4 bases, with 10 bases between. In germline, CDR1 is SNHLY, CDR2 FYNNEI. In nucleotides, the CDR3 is TGTGCCAGCAGTGAGGAGGGGCGGTACAATGAGCAGTTCTTC. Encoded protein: CASSEEGRYNEQFF.

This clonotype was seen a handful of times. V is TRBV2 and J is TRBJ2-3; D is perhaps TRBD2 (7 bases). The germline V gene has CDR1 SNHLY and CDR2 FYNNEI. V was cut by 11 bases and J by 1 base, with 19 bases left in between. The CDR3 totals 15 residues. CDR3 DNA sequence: TGTGCCTCGGGGGGCCGTAGCGGTGGCACAGATACGCAGTATTTT. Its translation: CASGGRSGGTDTQYF.

This CDR3 reads CASSEAHYGYTF. The CDR3 DNA follows: TGTGCCAGCAGCGAGGCCCACTATGGCTACACCTTC. The chain employs TRBV3-1 and TRBJ1-2; the D is unclear. CDR1 and CDR2 (germline): LGHDT, YNNKEL (reference sequence). The V end was cut by 5 bases, the J end by 3 bases, with 7 bases between. This CDR3 region has 12 residues.

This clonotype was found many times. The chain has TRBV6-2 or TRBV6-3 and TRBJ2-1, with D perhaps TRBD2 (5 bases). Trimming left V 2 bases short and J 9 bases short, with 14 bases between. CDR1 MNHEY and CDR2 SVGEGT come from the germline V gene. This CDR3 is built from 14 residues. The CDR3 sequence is CASSYLDRGSEQFF. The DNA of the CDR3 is TGTGCCAGCAGTTACCTCGATCGGGGTTCTGAGCAGTTCTTC.

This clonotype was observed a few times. The CDR3 DNA reads TGTGCCAGCAGCTTACTCTTACTAGCGGGAGAAAACATTCAGTACTTC. Protein sequence: CASSLLLLAGENIQYF. The chain has TRBV7-4 and TRBJ2-4; 11 bases line up with TRBD2. The length of the CDR3 is 16 residues. V lost 2 bases, J lost 5 bases, and 5 bases stayed unmatched. Germline assignment: CDR1 SGHVT and CDR2 SQSDAQ. The full variable domain, its missing parts supplied by reference TRBV7-4 and TRBJ2-4, is GAGVSQSPRYKVAKRGRDVALRCDSISGHVTLYWYRQTLGQGSEVLTYSQSDAQRDKSGRPSGRFSAERPERSVSTLKIQRTEQGDSAVYLCASSLLLLAGENIQYFGAGTRLSVL.

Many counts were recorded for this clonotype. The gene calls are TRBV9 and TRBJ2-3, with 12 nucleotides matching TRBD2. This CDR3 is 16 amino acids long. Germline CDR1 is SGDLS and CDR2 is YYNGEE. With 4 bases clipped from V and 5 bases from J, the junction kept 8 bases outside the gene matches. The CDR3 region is CASSPPSGRAEDTQYF. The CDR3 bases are TGTGCCAGCAGCCCCCCTAGCGGGAGGGCCGAAGATACGCAGTATTTT. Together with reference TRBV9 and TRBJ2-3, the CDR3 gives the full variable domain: DSGVTQTPKHLITATGQRVTLRCSPRSGDLSVYWYQQSLDQGLQFLIQYYNGEERAKGNILERFSAQQFPDLHSELNLSSLELGDSALYFCASSPPSGRAEDTQYFGPGTRLTVL.

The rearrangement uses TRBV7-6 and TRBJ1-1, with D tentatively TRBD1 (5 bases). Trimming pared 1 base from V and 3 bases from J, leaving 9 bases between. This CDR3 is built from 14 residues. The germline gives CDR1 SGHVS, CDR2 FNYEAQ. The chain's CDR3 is CASSLGEGDTEAFF. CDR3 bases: TGTGCCAGCAGCTTAGGGGAAGGGGACACTGAAGCTTTCTTT.